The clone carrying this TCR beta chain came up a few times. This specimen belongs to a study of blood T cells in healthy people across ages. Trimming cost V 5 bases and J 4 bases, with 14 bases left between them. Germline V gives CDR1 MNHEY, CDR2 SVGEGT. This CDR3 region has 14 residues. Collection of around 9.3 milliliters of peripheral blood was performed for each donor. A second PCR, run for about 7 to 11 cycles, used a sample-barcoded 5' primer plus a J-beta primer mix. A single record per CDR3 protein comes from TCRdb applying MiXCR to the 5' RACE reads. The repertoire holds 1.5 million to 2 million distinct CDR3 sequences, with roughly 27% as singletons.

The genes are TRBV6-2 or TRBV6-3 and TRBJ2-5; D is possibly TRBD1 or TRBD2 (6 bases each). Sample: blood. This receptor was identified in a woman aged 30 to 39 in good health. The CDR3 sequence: CASSTRGLLETQYF. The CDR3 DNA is TGTGCCAGCAGTACCCGGGGGCTGTTAGAGACCCAGTACTTC.